This T cell receptor beta chain comes out of a study of monozygotic twins with inflammatory bowel disease. Study-wide results and limits: No separation of different T cell subtypes was possible. Results did not support any single strong IBD-associated signal or clonotype. Heterogeneous immunosuppressive treatment regimens may have introduced variability into patient repertoires.

The cDNA of both the TCRalpha and TCRbeta chains was subjected to two nested PCRs of about 15 and 9 cycles. TCRdb reprocessed the 5' RACE reads, with one entry per CDR3 protein and no DNA. In all, the sample yields 330,000 or so distinct CDR3 sequences. As regards this clonotype: The antigen is undetermined.

This CDR3 has 16 residues. The germline V gene encodes CDR1 LGHNA and CDR2 YSLEER. This chain uses TRBV4-3 with TRBJ1-2; no DNA is available, so the TRBD1 call from TCRdb remains unchecked. This TCR was sampled from a human donor with ulcerative colitis or Crohn's disease, or a healthy co-twin of an affected twin (not recorded which). Material: blood. CDR3 sequence: CASSRFGTGGYGGYTF.